A selection of T cell receptor beta chains follows, all from one sample in a study of T-cell reconstitution after alpha-beta-depleted transplantation in children. TCRdb processed the PCR reads anew with MiXCR; each CDR3 protein has one entry. The sample lists around 450,000 distinct CDR3 sequences; 15% to 20% were seen once. The specimen comprised PBMCs, mostly from graft donor cells, sampled 360 days after TCRalphabeta/CD19-depleted stem cell transplant. The source is a boy in the first two years of life who had a stem cell transplant for Wiskott-Aldrich syndrome, so the T cells may come from the graft donor. The CDR3 runs from the conserved cysteine through the conserved F or W.

cdr3_length v_call cdr3_aa
14 TRBV20-1 CSAPGLATTGELFF
12 TRBV20-1 CSARVQGNEQFF
17 TRBV18 CASSPPKQGIGTDTQYF
14 TRBV27 CASSLGQAGYEQYF
12 TRBV20-1 CSARDPRGGYTF
14 TRBV5-1 CASRQGLSTDTQYF
14 TRBV29-1 CSVTRTVQNYGYTF
16 TRBV7-6 CASSLGAGGPTSEQFF
10 TRBV20-1 CSARGAEAFF
15 TRBV27 CASSLFSGGADTQYF
13 TRBV20-1 CSARADRYNEQFF
13 TRBV6-5 CASSYRREYEQYF
16 TRBV5-1 CASSLGLDHTTDTQYF
13 TRBV7-7 CASSLWFGETQYF
15 TRBV7-4 CASSLEQGGNQPQHF